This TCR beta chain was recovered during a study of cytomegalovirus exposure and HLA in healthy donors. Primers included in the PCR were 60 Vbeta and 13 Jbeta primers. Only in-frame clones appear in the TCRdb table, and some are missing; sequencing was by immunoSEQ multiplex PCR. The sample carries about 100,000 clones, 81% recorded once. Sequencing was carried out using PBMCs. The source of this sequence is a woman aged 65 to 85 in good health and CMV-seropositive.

The CDR3 region has the DNA TGTGCCAGCTCACCGGGCGGGCGACCCGAGGATACGCAGTATTTT. This gives the protein CASSPGGRPEDTQYF. V usage is TRBV18 and J usage is TRBJ2-3, with D tentatively TRBD2 (5 bases). Germline V lookup: CDR1 KGHSH, CDR2 LQKENI. V lost 3 bases to trimming and J lost 6 bases, with 16 bases between them. CDR3 length: 15 residues. The full variable domain, rest sourced from reference TRBV18 and TRBJ2-3, is NAGVMQNPRHLVRRRGQEARLRCSPMKGHSHVYWYRQLPEEGLKFMVYLQKENIIDESGMPKERFSAEFPKEGPSILRIQQVVRGDSAAYFCASSPGGRPEDTQYFGPGTRLTVL.